This TCR beta chain was obtained from a study of blood T cell repertoires in COVID-19 (dated by TCRdb to between 2020 and 2021). The study in broad terms: The collaborator samples originated in the United States, Italy and Spain and spanned the acute and convalescent phases of COVID-19. The material from the prospective study consisted of cDNA or gDNA derived from T cells, B-cell-depleted T cells, or PBMCs. Subjects who had been exposed to COVID-19, were actively infected with it, or had recovered from it provided the deeply sampled blood TCRbeta repertoires that made up the dataset. A freely available public database, intended as a resource for researchers studying the immune response to SARS-CoV-2, is where the repertoires were released. Samples were obtained from the ongoing ImmuneRACE study (first 160 participants) and from 1,254 subjects provided by 6 global collaborators. The sample metadata nearly always contained a de-identified subject ID, COVID-19 status, age in years and sex. Where available, HLA class I and class II types were taken from metadata supplied by the sample provider and were not determined by assay-based typing. Broad study findings and their caveats: The quantity of clinical and demographic metadata differed by source and by participant and was supplied without curation.

V was cut back by 5 bases and J by 2 bases, leaving a gap of 16 bases between them. The CDR3 starts with the cysteine, ends with the phenylalanine, and has 16 residues. Just the 48-base CDR3 DNA is kept, in frame starting at base 1. For CDR1 and CDR2, the germline V gene lists SGHAT and FQNNGV. TCRbeta CDR3 regions were amplified from genomic DNA by means of the immunoSEQ Assay, a bias-controlled multiplex PCR. The authors' analysis ran thus. The number of nucleated cells in each sample was estimated by amplification of reference gene primers within the assay. To quantify the absolute abundance of each unique TCRbeta CDR3 rearrangement, sequence reads were collapsed and filtered. For each sample, productive Simpson clonality was calculated by taking the square root of Simpson's diversity index across productive rearrangements. TCRdb re-hosts the immuneACCESS table, in-frame sequences only. Its copies lack some clones; in the studies checked, an unresolved V gene accounts for under half of them, and the cause for the rest is not known. That table gives V, J and clone size, and the DNA gave D and trimming. The sample table holds 95,000 or so clones, of which more than 80% were seen once. The ten largest clones take up roughly 22% of the sample.

Each collaborating institution followed its own protocols to collect whole blood in K2EDTA tubes. Collaborator samples were shipped for TCRbeta analysis as frozen whole blood, isolated PBMCs, or DNA extracted from either sample type. As for this clone: Its binding antigen is unknown. No base qualities exist here, and no much larger clone lies one base off it.

Sample: peripheral blood. The chain links TRBV11-2 with TRBJ2-1, and possibly TRBD2, on 6 matching bases. This clonotype was sampled from a human donor in a cohort sampled during active COVID-19. The base sequence is TGTGCCAGCAGCCACAGTAGCGGAGTCACCTACAATGAGCAGTTCTTC. Its protein reads: CASSHSSGVTYNEQFF.